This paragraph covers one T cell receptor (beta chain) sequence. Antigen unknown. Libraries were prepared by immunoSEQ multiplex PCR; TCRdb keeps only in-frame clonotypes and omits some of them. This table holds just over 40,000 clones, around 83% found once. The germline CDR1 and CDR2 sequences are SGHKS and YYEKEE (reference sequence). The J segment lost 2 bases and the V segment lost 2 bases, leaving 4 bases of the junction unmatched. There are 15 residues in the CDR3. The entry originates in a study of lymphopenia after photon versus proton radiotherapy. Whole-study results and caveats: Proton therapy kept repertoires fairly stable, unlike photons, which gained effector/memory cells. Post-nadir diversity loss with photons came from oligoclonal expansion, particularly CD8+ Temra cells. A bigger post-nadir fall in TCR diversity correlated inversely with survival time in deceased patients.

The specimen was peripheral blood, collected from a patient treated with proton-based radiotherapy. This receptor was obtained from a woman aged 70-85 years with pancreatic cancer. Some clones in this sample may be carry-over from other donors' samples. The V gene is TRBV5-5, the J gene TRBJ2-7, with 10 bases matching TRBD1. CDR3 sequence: CASSFRDRGTYEQYF. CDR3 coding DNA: TGTGCCAGCAGCTTCCGGGACAGGGGAACCTACGAGCAGTACTTC.